This T cell receptor (beta chain) was documented in a study of control samples from healthy donors and cancer patients (dated by TCRdb to 2018 to 2021). Library generation was performed with the immunoSEQ multiplex PCR assay. Drawn from immuneACCESS, this table holds only the in-frame rearrangements with V and J called that TCRdb kept. Clones are partly lost; checked studies trace under half to an unresolved V gene and leave the rest unexplained. This sample comprises 100,000 to 150,000 clones, about nine tenths of them detected only once. 2.5% of the sample comes from the top ten. About this clone itself: Its antigen remains unidentified. No base quality values were provided; no much bigger clone lies one nucleotide off.

A distance of 16 bases separates the germline ends of V and J, which lose 5 bases and 5 bases respectively. The germline V gene encodes CDR1 GTSNPN and CDR2 SVGIG (reference sequence). The CDR3 measures 14 amino acids from cysteine to phenylalanine. CDR3 DNA is the only sequence kept; it has 42 bases, read in frame from the first base. The sequencing input was blood. The clonotype comes from a man in his forties in good health. The sequence links TRBV30 to TRBJ1-5, with no D gene named confidently. The CDR3 region: CAWGRTVADQPQHF. The nucleotides read TGTGCCTGGGGCCGGACCGTCGCTGATCAGCCCCAGCATTTT.